Below are 22 T cell receptor beta chains sequenced from a single sample in a study of T-cell memory formation after mild COVID-19. TCRdb ran MiXCR on the 5' RACE reads and lists one entry per CDR3 protein. The table includes 6,500 to 8,500 distinct CDR3 sequences, under 40% detected once. The sample was PBMCs or a T cell subset sorted from them (not recorded which). These receptors all come from an adult woman who had mild COVID-19 (a few samples of this study predate the infection). Cell type and time point are not known.

This clonotype was detected many times. The chain employs TRBV27 and TRBJ1-5; 8 positions match TRBD1. The CDR3 has 14 residues. V trimming: 4 bases; J trimming: 4 bases; junction bases outside the gene matches: 3. The germline CDR1 and CDR2 sequences are MNHEY and SMNVEV (reference sequence). Written as DNA, the CDR3 is TGTGCCAGCAGTTCTGGACAGGGAAATCAGCCCCAGCATTTT. Its protein is CASSSGQGNQPQHF.

This clonotype was seen ten or more times. The gene calls are TRBV19 and TRBJ2-7; 9 bases line up with TRBD2. The CDR3 has 15 amino acids. V was pared by 3 bases and J by 1 base, with 4 bases of the junction left unmatched. Germline V gives CDR1 LNHDA, CDR2 SQIVND (reference sequence). The CDR3 nucleotides are TGTGCCAGTAGTATCACCAGCGGGAGGTCCTACGAGCAGTACTTC. This codes for CASSITSGRSYEQYF.

By share, this clonotype counts as medium-sized. The chain couples TRBV6-6 to TRBJ2-7; 7 bases are a match to TRBD2. The germline gives CDR1 MNHNY, CDR2 SVGAGI (reference sequence). J gave up 0 bases and V 4 bases, and 12 bases lay outside the gene matches. This CDR3 comprises 17 residues. CDR3 protein: CASSSPSGESFSYEQYF. CDR3 DNA: TGTGCCAGCAGTTCACCCAGCGGGGAAAGCTTCTCCTACGAGCAGTACTTC.

This clonotype is medium-sized (0.01 to 0.1%) in the sample. The chain is built from TRBV20-1 and TRBJ2-7; D not resolved. CDR3 length: 18 amino acids. V was clipped by 4 bases and J by 0 bases, with 25 bases between them. Germline V gene sequence: CDR1 DFQATT, CDR2 SNEGSKA (reference sequence). CDR3 coding DNA: TGCAGTGCTATCTTCCCCTACCTCACCGGAGCAAGCTCCTACGAGCAGTACTTC. Translating it yields CSAIFPYLTGASSYEQYF.

V usage is TRBV24-1 and J usage is TRBJ1-1; TRBD1 agrees at 8 bases. CDR3 length: 13 residues. CDR1 and CDR2 (germline): KGHDR, SFDVKD. V trimming: 7 bases; J trimming: 5 bases; junction bases outside the gene matches: 5. Here the CDR3 reads CATSTDRGTEAFF. Written as DNA, the CDR3 is TGTGCCACCAGCACCGACAGGGGAACTGAAGCTTTCTTT.

The chain couples TRBV7-6 to TRBJ2-3; 7 nucleotides match TRBD1. The germline gives CDR1 SGHVS, CDR2 FNYEAQ. Trimming removed 5 bases from V and 1 base from J; junction bases left unmatched: 6. The CDR3 loop spans 15 amino acids. The CDR3 nucleotides read TGTGCCAGCAGCAAGAGACAGGGCGGCACAGATACGCAGTATTTT. Translated: CASSKRQGGTDTQYF. Full variable domain (missing parts from reference TRBV7-6 and TRBJ2-3): GAGVSQSPRYKVTKRGQDVALRCDPISGHVSLYWYRQALGQGPEFLTYFNYEAQQDKSGLPNDRFSAERPEGSISTLTIQRTEQRDSAMYRCASSKRQGGTDTQYFGPGTRLTVL.

This clonotype was picked up many times. The rearrangement links TRBV9 to TRBJ2-7, with TRBD2 as a possible D gene (7 bases). V lost 6 bases to trimming and J lost 3 bases, with 16 bases between them. The CDR3 has 14 amino acids. Germline V gene data show CDR1 as SGDLS and CDR2 as YYNGEE. CDR3 sequence (DNA): TGTGCCAGCACCAACTGGGGGGGGCTCTACGAGCAGTACTTC. Amino acids: CASTNWGGLYEQYF.

Ten or more counts support this clonotype. This rearrangement joins TRBV9 to TRBJ2-1, with D possibly TRBD2 on 6 matching bases. The CDR3 is 14 residues long. CDR1 and CDR2 (germline): SGDLS, YYNGEE. Trimming removed 6 bases at V and 2 bases at J, with 12 bases between. The chain's CDR3 is CASNGGVAYNEQFF. CDR3 nucleotides: TGTGCCAGCAACGGGGGAGTAGCCTACAATGAGCAGTTCTTC.

This clonotype showed up many times. This sequence joins TRBV4-1 and TRBJ1-2; D is possibly TRBD1 (5 bases). The CDR3 loop spans 17 amino acids. Germline CDR1 and CDR2: MGHRA and YSYEKL. Trimming removed 1 base at V and 6 bases at J, with 21 bases between. The CDR3 sequence: CASSQGPIGTGSDGYTF. The CDR3 DNA is TGCGCCAGCAGCCAAGGCCCCATCGGGACGGGGAGCGATGGCTACACCTTC.

Judged by abundance, this clonotype is medium-sized. The J gene is TRBJ2-5, the V gene TRBV11-2; D is ambiguous. Germline lookup yields CDR1 SGHAT and CDR2 FQNNGV. Trimming took 6 bases from V and 5 from J, leaving 13 bases between them. CDR3 size: 13 residues. The CDR3 loop is CASRAWDRETQYF. CDR3 nucleotide sequence: TGTGCCAGCAGAGCATGGGATCGGGAGACCCAGTACTTC.

This clonotype was counted many times. The rearrangement links TRBV12-3 or TRBV12-4 to TRBJ1-2; 7 positions match TRBD1. J lost 2 bases, V lost 4 bases, and 16 bases had no gene match. The CDR3 has 18 amino acids. CDR3 protein: CASSSRSTGPTSNYGYTF. The CDR3 nucleotides read TGTGCCAGCAGTTCAAGGTCGACAGGGCCAACTTCGAACTATGGCTACACCTTC.

This clonotype was picked up many times. The V call is TRBV12-3 or TRBV12-4, the J call TRBJ1-1; D uncertain. Trimming pared 8 bases from V and 0 bases from J, leaving 19 bases between. This CDR3 is built from 16 residues. The CDR3 sequence: CASLNLMTAMNTEAFF. As DNA, the CDR3 is TGTGCCAGCCTAAATTTGATGACGGCTATGAACACTGAAGCTTTCTTT.

The chain recombines TRBV7-8 with TRBJ2-7; 8 bases agree with TRBD1. With 9 bases clipped from V and 4 bases from J, the junction kept 8 bases outside the gene matches. CDR1 is SGHVS, CDR2 FQNEAQ, per germline. The CDR3 sequence is 13 residues long. The CDR3 region is CASVDRGFYEQYF. In DNA, the CDR3 is TGTGCCAGTGTTGACAGGGGTTTTTACGAGCAGTACTTC.

This clonotype was detected ten times or more. V is TRBV14 and J is TRBJ2-2; possibly TRBD2 for D (6 bases). The germline CDR1 and CDR2 sequences are SGHDN and FVKESK. The CDR3 loop spans 16 amino acids. The V and J ends lost 1 base and 2 bases respectively, with 11 bases between them. The CDR3 sequence: CASSQVGRINTGELFF. CDR3 nucleotides: TGTGCCAGCAGCCAAGTCGGGAGAATAAACACCGGGGAGCTGTTTTTT.

In its sample, this clonotype was seen many times. The gene calls are TRBV12-3 or TRBV12-4 and TRBJ1-2; 7 positions agree with TRBD1. The CDR3 contains 15 residues. J gave up 7 bases and V 7 bases, and 15 bases lay outside the gene matches. The CDR3 coding sequence is TGTGCCAGCACCAACGTGGACAGGAGGGTTGGTGGCTACACCTTC. Its translation: CASTNVDRRVGGYTF.

This clonotype has ten or more counts. This chain uses TRBV28 with TRBJ2-1, with a tentative D call TRBD2 (6 bases). The CDR3 totals 14 residues. CDR1 MDHEN and CDR2 SYDVKM come from the germline V gene. V lost 8 bases to trimming and J lost 4 bases, with 15 bases between them. The CDR3 DNA reads as TGTGCCAGCGCGGGACGGACCGTTTACAATGAGCAGTTCTTC. This codes for CASAGRTVYNEQFF.

This clonotype was seen many times. CDR3 in amino acids: CASRPPGQVLTDTQYF. DNA for the CDR3: TGTGCCAGCAGGCCTCCGGGACAGGTACTTACAGATACGCAGTATTTT. The chain carries TRBV6-5 and TRBJ2-3; 8 bases map to TRBD1. Germline assignment: CDR1 MNHEY and CDR2 SVGAGI. The CDR3 consists of 16 residues. The V and J ends lost 6 bases and 3 bases, in that order; junction bases with no gene match: 11.

This clonotype was counted at least ten times. The V gene is TRBV7-9, the J gene TRBJ2-7; 7 bases agree with TRBD1. Germline V gene sequence: CDR1 SEHNR, CDR2 FQNEAQ (reference sequence). CDR3 size: 14 residues. V lost 5 bases to trimming and J lost 3 bases; unmatched junction nucleotides: 7. The CDR3 loop reads CASSPLGTVYEQYF. DNA for the CDR3: TGTGCCAGCAGCCCCCTAGGGACAGTCTACGAGCAGTACTTC.

This clonotype was seen many times. The rearrangement links TRBV29-1 to TRBJ2-2; D gene uncertain. Trimming stripped 8 bases from V and 0 bases from J, with 10 bases between. Germline V gene data show CDR1 as SQVTM and CDR2 as ANQGSEA. There are 13 residues in the CDR3. The CDR3 nucleotides read TGCAGCACGATCGAGCCGAACACCGGGGAGCTGTTTTTT. It specifies CSTIEPNTGELFF.

This clonotype occurred many times. The chain links TRBV7-3 to TRBJ2-2, with D perhaps TRBD1 or TRBD2 (6 bases each). The germline gives CDR1 SGHTA, CDR2 FQGTGA. V lost 5 bases, J lost 4 bases, and 11 bases lay in between. This CDR3 region has 14 residues. Here the CDR3 DNA reads TGTGCCAGCAGCGAGGGGGACTTCACCGGGGAGCTGTTTTTT. It is translated as CASSEGDFTGELFF.

The sample holds many counts of this clonotype. The gene calls are TRBV3-1 and TRBJ2-3, with a tentative D call TRBD2 (6 bases). In germline, CDR1 is LGHDT, CDR2 YNNKEL (reference sequence). V was shortened by 4 bases and J by 0 bases, with 11 bases between the two germline ends. This CDR3 region has 15 residues. CDR3 residues: CASSPTGTSTDTQYF. The CDR3 DNA reads as TGTGCCAGCAGCCCCACCGGGACTAGCACAGATACGCAGTATTTT.

This clonotype was seen repeatedly, ten times or more. The rearrangement joins TRBV7-2 to TRBJ2-5; 10 bases fit TRBD2. This CDR3 region has 15 residues. J was trimmed by 5 bases and V by 5 bases; bases with no gene match: 8. The germline CDR1 and CDR2 sequences are SGHTA and FQGNSA. The CDR3 loop reads CASSASGSPGETQYF. The CDR3 region has the DNA TGTGCCAGCAGCGCTAGCGGGAGCCCCGGGGAGACCCAGTACTTC.